This TCR beta chain was documented in a study of blood T cell repertoires in COVID-19. Overall study: Donors in the United States, Italy and Spain gave samples during acute or convalescent COVID-19.

The CDR3 covers 14 residues. Germline assignment: CDR1 SGHNT and CDR2 YENEEA. J was trimmed by 9 bases and V by 4 bases; bases with no gene match: 9. Participant age was 18 to 89 years, and participants resided in 24 US areas. Donors of Cohort 3 who recovered were those that had two negative PCRs, clearance, or symptom resolution. The assay was immunoSEQ multiplex PCR, and TCRdb's table has in-frame clones only and misses some. This table holds about 220,000 clones, about nine tenths found once. This clone was found once. This chain connects TRBV11-3 to TRBJ2-7; 10 positions agree with TRBD1. The specimen sequenced was PBMCs or T cells enriched from blood (not recorded which). This receptor was taken from a woman in her twenties or thirties who had recovered from COVID-19. CDR3 DNA: TGTGCCAGCAGCTCCGGACAGGGGGGTACTGTGCAGTACTTC. As protein: CASSSGQGGTVQYF.